The 21 T cell receptor beta chains reported below all come from one sample, sequenced in a study of OX40 agonist ivuxolimab in advanced cancers. The repertoire was sequenced with immunoSEQ multiplex PCR; TCRdb's copy has only in-frame clones and lacks some. The sample carries about 79,000 clones, less than 95% recorded once. The specimen was CD4+ or CD8+ T cells sorted from blood, collected in a trial of the OX40 agonist ivuxolimab. The receptor set was obtained from an adult with an advanced solid tumor such as melanoma, head and neck, liver or kidney cancer.

This sequence joins TRBV6-5 and TRBJ2-1; no firm D call. The CDR3 spans 13 residues. The V and J ends lost 4 bases and 8 bases respectively, with 12 bases between them. Germline V gene sequence: CDR1 MNHEY, CDR2 SVGAGI. CDR3 residues: CASSSSLSDEQFF. In nucleotides, the CDR3 is TGTGCCAGCAGTTCGTCCTTGAGCGATGAGCAGTTCTTC.

This sequence joins TRBV13 and TRBJ2-7, with D perhaps assigned TRBD1 or TRBD2 (5 bases each). The CDR3 consists of 14 residues. V lost 2 bases to trimming and J lost 3 bases, with 11 bases between them. The germline gives CDR1 PRHDT, CDR2 FYEKMQ (reference sequence). DNA for the CDR3: TGTGCCAGCAGCTTAACGACAGAGGGCTACGAGCAGTACTTC. Amino acid sequence: CASSLTTEGYEQYF.

This clone was counted once. This chain links TRBV2 with TRBJ1-6, with D uncertain. V was clipped by 7 bases and J by 10 bases, with 17 bases between them. Germline loops: CDR1 SNHLY, CDR2 FYNNEI. The CDR3 spans 14 residues. The CDR3 region is CASIHAGSGSPLHF. CDR3 DNA sequence: TGTGCCAGCATTCACGCAGGTAGTGGATCACCCCTCCACTTT.

The J gene is TRBJ2-3, the V gene TRBV10-1, with 11 bases aligning to TRBD1. The CDR3 is made up of 16 amino acids. The germline CDR1 and CDR2 sequences are WNHNN and SYGVQD (reference sequence). V trimming: 2 bases; J trimming: 2 bases; junction bases outside the gene matches: 3. CDR3 amino acids: CASSEGQGAPTDTQYF. The CDR3 region has the DNA TGCGCCAGCAGTGAGGGACAGGGGGCCCCCACAGATACGCAGTATTTT.

The genes are TRBV28 and TRBJ2-4, with D tentatively TRBD1 (6 bases). The CDR3 is 15 amino acids. Germline assignment: CDR1 MDHEN and CDR2 SYDVKM. Between the trimmed V and J ends, which lost 4 bases and 0 bases, there was a span of 10 bases. CDR3 sequence (DNA): TGTGCCAGCAGTTCCGAACAGGGAGCCAAAAACATTCAGTACTTC. It translates to CASSSEQGAKNIQYF.

The rearrangement joins TRBV28 to TRBJ1-4, with no clear D. The CDR3 runs 14 residues. Germline lookup yields CDR1 MDHEN and CDR2 SYDVKM. V was cut by 6 bases and J by 8 bases, with 16 bases left in between. CDR3 nucleotide sequence: TGTGCCAGCAGCCGACATGACGGAGGCGAAAAACTGTTTTTT. Amino acids: CASSRHDGGEKLFF.

This clone is a singleton in its sample. V is TRBV18 and J is TRBJ1-1; no clear D gene. Germline CDR1 and CDR2: KGHSH and LQKENI. Trimming shortened V by 0 bases and J by 7 bases, and 9 bases separated the two germline ends. The CDR3 totals 13 residues. CDR3 amino acids: CASSPPYWGEAFF. The CDR3 DNA reads TGTGCCAGCTCACCACCGTATTGGGGTGAAGCTTTCTTT.

The genes are TRBV5-6 and TRBJ2-7; weak D call: TRBD1 (6 bases). The germline V and J ends were trimmed by 4 bases and 2 bases, with 10 bases remaining between them. The CDR3 has 13 residues. Per germline, CDR1 SGHDT and CDR2 YYEEEE. The CDR3 nucleotides are TGTGCCAGCAGCGCCGGGACACCCTACGAGCAGTACTTC. It is translated as CASSAGTPYEQYF.

The chain uses TRBV4-3 and TRBJ2-2; D possibly corresponds to TRBD2 (7 bases). V was pared by 7 bases and J by 2 bases, with 11 bases between. Germline V lookup: CDR1 LGHNA, CDR2 YSLEER. CDR3 size: 14 residues. In nucleotides, the CDR3 is TGCGCCAGCACCGCGGGGGCCAACACCGGGGAGCTGTTTTTT. Translating gives CASTAGANTGELFF.

As to this clone: In the same sample, other DNA sequences code for this CDR3. The chain carries TRBV2 and TRBJ2-7; D not resolved. The CDR3 runs to 10 residues. The germline V and J ends were trimmed by 4 bases and 4 bases, with 2 bases remaining between them. Germline CDR1 is SNHLY and CDR2 is FYNNEI. The CDR3 spells CASSGYEQYF. CDR3 nucleotide sequence: TGTGCCAGCAGTGGGTACGAGCAGTACTTC. Together with reference TRBV2 and TRBJ2-7, the CDR3 gives the full variable domain: EPEVTQTPSHQVTQMGQEVILRCVPISNHLYFYWYRQILGQKVEFLVSFYNNEISEKSEIFDDQFSVERPDGSNFTLKIRSTKLEDSAMYFCASSGYEQYFGPGTRLTVT.

The CDR3 spells CASSPRGTDTQYF. In nucleotides, the CDR3 is TGTGCCAGCAGCCCTCGGGGGACAGATACGCAGTATTTT. The rearrangement uses TRBV9 and TRBJ2-3; tentatively, D is TRBD2 (6 bases). The ends were cut back, 4 bases at V and 3 bases at J, with 9 bases in the middle. This CDR3 contains 13 residues. Germline lookup yields CDR1 SGDLS and CDR2 YYNGEE.

In this sample, this clone turned up once. This chain connects TRBV28 to TRBJ1-1; no reliable D call. Germline CDR1 is MDHEN and CDR2 is SYDVKM. Trimming took 4 bases from V and 4 from J, leaving 16 bases between them. The length of the CDR3 is 15 residues. The CDR3 DNA follows: TGTGCCAGCAGTTCGGGGTCTGGGTTGGGCACTGAAGCTTTCTTT. Translated: CASSSGSGLGTEAFF. Based on the CDR3 plus reference TRBV28 and TRBJ1-1, the full variable domain is DVKVTQSSRYLVKRTGEKVFLECVQDMDHENMFWYRQDPGLGLRLIYFSYDVKMKEKGDIPEGYSVSREKKERFSLILESASTNQTSMYLCASSSGSGLGTEAFFGQGTRLTVV.

CDR3 amino acids: CASKGDPSSYNSPLHF. The DNA of the CDR3 is TGTGCCAGCAAGGGGGATCCGAGCTCCTATAATTCACCCCTCCACTTT. The genes are TRBV2 and TRBJ1-6; D perhaps matches TRBD1 (6 bases). Trimming took 7 bases from V and 0 from J, leaving 13 bases between them. This CDR3 is 16 amino acids long. Germline V gives CDR1 SNHLY, CDR2 FYNNEI.

This clone occurred once. The V gene is TRBV28, the J gene TRBJ2-5; 10 nucleotides line up with TRBD1. Germline V lookup: CDR1 MDHEN, CDR2 SYDVKM. The CDR3 is 13 amino acids. V gave up 8 bases and J gave up 5 bases; unmatched junction bases: 5. This CDR3 is CASLGQGWETQYF. The CDR3 coding sequence is TGTGCCAGCCTGGGACAGGGGTGGGAGACCCAGTACTTC.

This rearrangement joins TRBV5-6 to TRBJ2-1; perhaps TRBD1 as D (5 bases). The germline V gene encodes CDR1 SGHDT and CDR2 YYEEEE. The CDR3 runs to 15 residues. The germline V and J ends were trimmed by 4 bases and 5 bases, with 16 bases remaining between them. CDR3 sequence reads: CASSPLGLEDNEQFF. Here the CDR3 DNA reads TGTGCCAGCAGCCCCCTGGGGCTAGAAGACAATGAGCAGTTCTTC.

This chain joins TRBV11-2 and TRBJ2-7, with 7 bases lining up with TRBD2. Losses at the gene ends were 5 bases for V and 5 bases for J; bases not matched to a gene: 6. CDR3 length: 13 amino acids. The germline V gene encodes CDR1 SGHAT and CDR2 FQNNGV. For the CDR3, the DNA is TGTGCCAGCAGCCGGACTCTAGCGGACGAGCAGTACTTC. This codes for CASSRTLADEQYF.

The genes are TRBV4-3 and TRBJ1-3; TRBD1 matches 9 bases. The J segment lost 4 bases and the V segment lost 5 bases, leaving 12 bases of the junction unmatched. CDR1 is LGHNA, CDR2 YSLEER, per germline. This CDR3 has 17 residues. CDR3 sequence reads: CASSANVYRGLGNTIYF. For the CDR3, the DNA is TGCGCCAGCAGCGCTAACGTCTACAGGGGGCTAGGAAACACCATATATTTT.

Comment on this clone: The germline gene is not matched at one end of the junction; a read error may be the cause. The rearrangement joins TRBV7-9 to TRBJ1-2; D ambiguous. The CDR3 sequence is 11 residues long. Germline values: CDR1 SEHNR, CDR2 FQNEAQ (reference sequence). CDR3 protein: CASSPGPFLVF. CDR3 DNA: TGTGCCAGCAGCCCCGGGCCGTTTTTGGTCTTC.

The chain recombines TRBV4-3 with TRBJ2-3, with D perhaps matching TRBD2 (6 bases). In germline, CDR1 is LGHNA, CDR2 YSLEER. V was shortened by 0 bases and J by 6 bases, with 10 bases between the two germline ends. This CDR3 is 14 amino acids long. Written as DNA, the CDR3 is TGCGCCAGCAGCCAAGATTTCGGGGGTGATACGCAGTATTTT. Translation: CASSQDFGGDTQYF.

This clone was recorded once. The chain is built from TRBV30 and TRBJ2-7; D not resolved. Germline V gene lookup returns CDR1 GTSNPN and CDR2 SVGIG (reference sequence). There are 11 residues in the CDR3. DNA of the CDR3: TGTACGGCTGCGAGCTCCTACGAGCAGTACTTC. This gives the protein CTAASSYEQYF.

The J gene is TRBJ2-3, the V gene TRBV4-1, with D tentatively TRBD2 (6 bases). CDR1 MGHRA and CDR2 YSYEKL come from the germline V gene. Trimming took off 2 bases at V and 2 bases at J, with 8 bases between the two ends. The CDR3 totals 14 residues. CDR3 in DNA: TGCGCCAGCAGCCAACGGGAGAACACAGATACGCAGTATTTT. It yields the protein CASSQRENTDTQYF.